A single sample gave rise to the 5 T cell receptor beta chains below, sequenced in a study of blood T cell repertoires in COVID-19. Assay: immunoSEQ multiplex PCR; the TCRdb copy retains only in-frame clones and omits some. The repertoire includes about 180,000 clones, about 86% of them detected once, and around 6.6% sits in the top ten. Source material: peripheral blood. The receptors were gathered from a middle-aged man with active or convalescent COVID-19.

The sample holds a few counts of this clone. The J gene is TRBJ2-3, the V gene TRBV7-9; D perhaps matches TRBD1 (5 bases). This CDR3 spans 15 amino acids. Per germline, CDR1 SEHNR and CDR2 FQNEAQ (reference sequence). The V end was cut by 7 bases, the J end by 5 bases, with 19 bases between. The CDR3 sequence is CASTLWGTGVDTQYF. The CDR3 DNA reads as TGTGCCAGCACCCTATGGGGCACAGGAGTAGATACGCAGTATTTT. The variable domain in full, completed from reference TRBV7-9 and TRBJ2-3, reads DTGVSQNPRHKITKRGQNVTFRCDPISEHNRLYWYRQTLGQGPEFLTYFQNEAQLEKSRLLSDRFSAERPKGSFSTLEIQRTEQGDSAMYLCASTLWGTGVDTQYFGPGTRLTVL.

The chain has TRBV4-1 and TRBJ2-7; D remains unclear. Germline values: CDR1 MGHRA, CDR2 YSYEKL. Trimming cost V 0 bases and J 0 bases, with 12 bases left between them. The CDR3 covers 16 residues. The CDR3 DNA is TGCGCCAGCAGCCAAGATCATCCAGCAGGCTCCTACGAGCAGTACTTC. Translation: CASSQDHPAGSYEQYF.

The table lists this clone with a count of one. This sequence joins TRBV3-1 (or the pseudogene TRBV3-2) and TRBJ1-5, with a weak D call TRBD1 (6 bases). V lost 4 bases and J 4 bases, leaving 17 bases between the germline ends. CDR1 and CDR2 from the germline V gene are LGHDT and YNNKEL (reference sequence). This CDR3 has 16 amino acids. The CDR3 protein is CASSPPIPGQNQPQHF. The CDR3 DNA reads as TGTGCCAGCAGCCCTCCGATACCGGGACAAAATCAGCCCCAGCATTTT.

The gene calls are TRBV28 and TRBJ2-5; 9 bases match TRBD2. The CDR3 is 15 residues long. V lost 5 bases to trimming and J lost 3 bases; unmatched junction nucleotides: 7. Germline CDR1 is MDHEN and CDR2 is SYDVKM. CDR3 protein: CASSGAGTSKETQYF. CDR3 in DNA: TGTGCCAGCAGTGGTGCCGGGACTAGCAAAGAGACCCAGTACTTC.

The count of this clone is one. V is TRBV5-4 and J is TRBJ1-1; D uncertain. V was trimmed by 3 bases and J by 1 base, leaving 13 bases between them. Germline loops: CDR1 SGHNT, CDR2 YYREEE (reference sequence). The CDR3 has 15 residues. In DNA, the CDR3 is TGTGCCAGCAGCTACTTTCAACCTCCGAACACTGAAGCTTTCTTT. Translation: CASSYFQPPNTEAFF.